The next 6 T cell receptor beta chains were all read from a single sample in a study of T-cell memory formation after mild COVID-19. In TCRdb, the 5' RACE reads were re-called with MiXCR into one record per CDR3 protein. The sample includes about 270,000 distinct CDR3 sequences, roughly 18% seen only once; the top ten take 20% to 25%. Sequencing was performed on PBMCs or a T cell subset sorted from them (not recorded which). These receptors all stem from a man aged 18-30 years who had mild COVID-19 (a few samples of this study predate the infection). Cell type and time point are not known.

This clonotype was counted a few times. The rearrangement links TRBV5-6 to TRBJ1-1, with D unresolved. This CDR3 has 17 residues. Trimming pared 2 bases from V and 0 bases from J, leaving 17 bases between. Germline V gene sequence: CDR1 SGHDT, CDR2 YYEEEE. The CDR3 loop is CASSFSHDGRVNTEAFF. In DNA, the CDR3 is TGTGCCAGCAGCTTCTCCCATGATGGGCGGGTGAACACTGAAGCTTTCTTT.

The count of this clonotype is one. This sequence joins TRBV6-4 and TRBJ2-1; D might be TRBD2 (5 bases). Germline V gene lookup returns CDR1 MRHNA and CDR2 SNTAGT. The CDR3 extends over 15 amino acids. V lost 0 bases and J 9 bases, leaving 15 bases between the germline ends. The CDR3, as DNA: TGTGCCAGCAGTGACTCCCCAGGACCGGGGAGTGAGCAGTTCTTC. This gives the protein CASSDSPGPGSEQFF.

The rearrangement links TRBV12-3 or TRBV12-4 to TRBJ2-1; 12 bases are a match to TRBD2. The CDR3 runs 15 residues. V was clipped by 3 bases and J by 9 bases; unmatched bases: 6. CDR3 sequence (DNA): TGTGCCAGCAGTTTGAGGACTAGCGGGGATTTTGAGCAGTTCTTC. Protein product: CASSLRTSGDFEQFF.

The V and J genes are TRBV5-8 and TRBJ1-5; D is perhaps TRBD1 (6 bases). Trimming left V 3 bases short and J 1 base short, with 17 bases between. The CDR3 spans 17 residues. The germline CDR1 and CDR2 sequences are SGHTS and YDEGEE. CDR3 in amino acids: CASSWAGGAWSNQPQHF. CDR3 bases: TGTGCCAGCAGCTGGGCGGGGGGCGCTTGGAGCAATCAGCCCCAGCATTTT.

This clonotype turned up a few times. The rearrangement links TRBV5-1 to TRBJ1-6; D call uncertain. The germline V gene encodes CDR1 SGHRS and CDR2 YFSETQ. The CDR3 runs to 13 residues. Trimming cost V 1 base and J 8 bases, with 7 bases left between them. Here the CDR3 reads CASSLMRDSPLHF. CDR3 in DNA: TGCGCCAGCAGCTTGATGAGGGATTCACCCCTCCACTTT.

A remark on this clonotype: This could be a read error, since a much larger clone is one nucleotide away. This sequence joins TRBV9 and TRBJ2-2; D gene uncertain. Trimming stripped 1 base from V and 1 base from J, with 2 bases between. This CDR3 is 13 amino acids long. The V gene's germline CDR1 is SGDLS and CDR2 YYNGEE. DNA of the CDR3: TGTGCCAGCAGCGTAAGGAACACCGGGGAGCTGTTTTTT. Protein: CASSVRNTGELFF.